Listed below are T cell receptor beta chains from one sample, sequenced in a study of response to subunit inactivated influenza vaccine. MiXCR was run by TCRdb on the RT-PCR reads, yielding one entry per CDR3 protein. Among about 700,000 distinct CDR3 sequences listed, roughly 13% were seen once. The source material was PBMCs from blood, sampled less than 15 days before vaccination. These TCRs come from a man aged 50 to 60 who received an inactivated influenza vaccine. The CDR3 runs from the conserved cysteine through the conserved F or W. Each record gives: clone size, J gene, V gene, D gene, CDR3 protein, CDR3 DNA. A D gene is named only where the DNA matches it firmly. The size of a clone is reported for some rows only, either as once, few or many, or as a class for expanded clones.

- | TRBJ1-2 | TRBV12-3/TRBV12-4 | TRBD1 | CASIPTGGIYGYTF | TGTGCCAGCATTCCCACAGGGGGCATCTATGGCTACACCTTC
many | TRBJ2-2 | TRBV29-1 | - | CSVEGSTGELFF | TGCAGCGTTGAAGGGAGCACCGGGGAGCTGTTTTTT
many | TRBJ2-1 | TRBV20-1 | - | CSAPRPTHNEQFF | TGCAGTGCCCCCAGGCCCACCCACAATGAGCAGTTCTTC
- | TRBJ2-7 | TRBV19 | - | CASSRSFRGPTYEQYF | TGTGCCAGTAGTAGGTCCTTCCGGGGGCCGACCTACGAGCAGTACTTC
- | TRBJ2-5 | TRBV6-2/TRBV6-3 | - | CASRGPGGTQYF | TGTGCCAGCAGGGGGCCCGGTGGGACCCAGTACTTC
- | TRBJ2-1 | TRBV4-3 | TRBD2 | CASSQDAPPLASDEQCF | TGCGCCAGCAGCCAAGATGCCCCCCCACTAGCGAGCGATGAGCAGTGCTTC
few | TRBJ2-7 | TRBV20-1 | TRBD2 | CSARDLEAVAGPYEQYF | TGCAGTGCTAGAGATTTGGAGGCTGTAGCGGGACCATACGAGCAGTACTTC
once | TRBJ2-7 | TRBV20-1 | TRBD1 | CSAKRTGLYEQYF | TGCAGTGCTAAACGGACAGGGTTGTACGAGCAGTACTTC
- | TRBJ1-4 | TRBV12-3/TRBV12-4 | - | CASSHGTENEKLFF | TGTGCCAGCAGCCACGGGACGGAGAATGAAAAACTGTTTTTT
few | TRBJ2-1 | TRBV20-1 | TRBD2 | CSAVTGTSVGNEQFF | TGCAGTGCTGTTACCGGGACTAGTGTGGGGAATGAGCAGTTCTTC
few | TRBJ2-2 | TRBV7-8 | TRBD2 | CASSLLAGKANTGELFF | TGTGCCAGCAGCCTACTAGCGGGAAAAGCGAACACCGGGGAGCTGTTTTTT
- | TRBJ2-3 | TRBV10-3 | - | CAIRTQGTDTQYF | TGTGCCATCAGGACACAGGGCACAGATACGCAGTATTTT
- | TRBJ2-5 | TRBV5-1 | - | CASSLGQTLRETQYF | TGCGCCAGCAGCTTGGGTCAGACCCTGAGGGAGACCCAGTACTTC
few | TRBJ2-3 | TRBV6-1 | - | CASSTPGTKRDTQYF | TGTGCCAGCAGTACCCCGGGGACAAAGCGGGATACGCAGTATTTT
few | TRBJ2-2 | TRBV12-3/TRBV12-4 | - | CASSPAGRLAGELFF | TGTGCCAGCAGTCCAGCAGGGAGGCTAGCCGGGGAGCTGTTTTTT
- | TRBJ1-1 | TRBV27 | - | CASRLQRGAGEAFF | TGTGCCAGCAGACTACAACGGGGGGCAGGGGAGGCTTTCTTT
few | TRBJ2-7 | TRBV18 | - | CASSPPPGQLAYEQYF | TGTGCCAGCTCACCACCACCGGGACAACTGGCGTACGAGCAGTACTTC
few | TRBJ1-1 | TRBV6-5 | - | CASSYDHDSTEAFF | TGTGCCAGCAGTTACGACCACGACAGCACTGAAGCTTTCTTT
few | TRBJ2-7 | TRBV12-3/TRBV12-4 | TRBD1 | CASKGQDLSYEQYF | TGTGCCAGCAAGGGACAGGACCTTTCCTACGAGCAGTACTTC
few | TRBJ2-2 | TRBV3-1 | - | CASSQDRADTGELFF | TGTGCCAGCAGCCAAGATCGAGCGGACACCGGGGAGCTGTTTTTT
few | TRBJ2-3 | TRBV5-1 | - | CASSEFNRIDTQYF | TGCGCCAGCAGCGAATTTAACAGGATAGATACGCAGTATTTT
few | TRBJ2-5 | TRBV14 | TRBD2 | CASSQGISGAAETQYF | TGTGCCAGCAGCCAAGGGATTAGCGGGGCCGCCGAGACCCAGTACTTC
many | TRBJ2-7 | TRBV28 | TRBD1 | CASSFAQGHWSYEQYF | TGTGCCAGCAGTTTCGCACAGGGGCACTGGTCCTACGAGCAGTACTTC
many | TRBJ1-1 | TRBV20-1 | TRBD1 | CSARDYRGREAFF | TGCAGTGCTAGGGATTACAGGGGCCGGGAAGCTTTCTTT
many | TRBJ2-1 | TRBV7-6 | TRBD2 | CASSLAPSGGAHEQFF | TGTGCCAGCAGCTTAGCCCCTAGCGGGGGGGCCCATGAGCAGTTCTTC
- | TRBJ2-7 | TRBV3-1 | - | CASSQGPHSSYEQYF | TGTGCCAGCAGCCAAGGTCCCCATAGCTCCTACGAGCAGTACTTC
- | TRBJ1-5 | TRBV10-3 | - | CAIRSGVGQPQHF | TGTGCCATCAGATCAGGGGTAGGGCAGCCCCAGCATTTT
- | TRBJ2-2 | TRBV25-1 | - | CASSESPRGTGELFF | TGTGCCAGCAGTGAATCGCCCCGAGGGACCGGGGAGCTGTTTTTT
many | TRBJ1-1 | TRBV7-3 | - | CASRQTALNTEAFF | TGTGCCAGCAGACAGACCGCCTTAAATACTGAAGCTTTCTTT
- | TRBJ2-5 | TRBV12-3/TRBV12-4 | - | CASSEGLNQKTQYF | TGTGCCAGCAGTGAAGGACTAAACCAAAAGACCCAGTACTTC
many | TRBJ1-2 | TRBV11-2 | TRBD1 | CASSLGQGGGYGYTF | TGTGCCAGCAGCTTAGGACAGGGTGGTGGCTATGGCTACACCTTC